The rows below give T cell receptor beta chains drawn from one sample of a study of CD8+ T cells in alopecia areata. Libraries were prepared by immunoSEQ multiplex PCR; TCRdb keeps only in-frame clonotypes and omits some of them. Of about 190,000 clones in the sample, 60% to 70% are singletons; the top ten hold approximately 0.63%. The specimen comprised CD4+ T cells sorted from blood, sampled at week 4, from a patient treated with tofacitinib. The receptors were gathered from a human donor with alopecia areata. The CDR3 runs from the conserved cysteine through the conserved F or W. The order of the fields is CDR3 protein, CDR3 DNA, J gene, clone size, V gene, CDR3 length, D gene. A D gene is named only where the DNA matches it firmly. Not all rows give a size; the values are once, few, many and, for expanded clones, a class.

CDR3aa: CATSRVLGPRGVEQYF
CDR3nt: TGTGCCACCAGCAGAGTTTTGGGACCTCGGGGGGTCGAGCAGTACTTC
j_gene: TRBJ2-7
abundance: .
v_gene: TRBV15
len: 16
d_gene: TRBD2

CDR3aa: CASSHSLAGQETQYF
CDR3nt: TGTGCCAGCAGCCATTCGCTAGCGGGACAAGAGACCCAGTACTTC
j_gene: TRBJ2-5
abundance: .
v_gene: TRBV14
len: 15
d_gene: TRBD2

CDR3aa: CASSRREGLRYTDTQYF
CDR3nt: TGTGCCAGCAGCCGGCGGGAGGGCCTCCGGTACACAGATACGCAGTATTTT
j_gene: TRBJ2-3
abundance: .
v_gene: TRBV14
len: 17
d_gene: TRBD2

CDR3aa: CASSLSGRTYEQYF
CDR3nt: TGTGCCAGCAGCTTAAGCGGGAGGACCTACGAGCAGTACTTC
j_gene: TRBJ2-7
abundance: .
v_gene: TRBV7-3
len: 14
d_gene: TRBD2

CDR3aa: CAWGRLPGQGDTEAFF
CDR3nt: TGTGCCTGGGGTCGTCTTCCGGGACAGGGGGACACTGAAGCTTTCTTT
j_gene: TRBJ1-1
abundance: .
v_gene: TRBV30
len: 16
d_gene: TRBD1

CDR3aa: CASSPRPESYNEQFF
CDR3nt: TGTGCCAGCAGCCCTCGCCCGGAGTCCTACAATGAGCAGTTCTTC
j_gene: TRBJ2-1
abundance: .
v_gene: TRBV9
len: 15
d_gene: .

CDR3aa: CAWSVQAGGEQFF
CDR3nt: TGTGCCTGGAGTGTACAAGCGGGAGGTGAGCAGTTCTTC
j_gene: TRBJ2-1
abundance: .
v_gene: TRBV30
len: 13
d_gene: TRBD2

CDR3aa: CASSSEMGNQPQHF
CDR3nt: TGTGCCAGCAGCTCTGAGATGGGCAATCAGCCCCAGCATTTT
j_gene: TRBJ1-5
abundance: .
v_gene: TRBV27
len: 14
d_gene: .

CDR3aa: CSIRTSGRDDTQYF
CDR3nt: TGCAGCATCAGGACTAGCGGGAGGGATGATACGCAGTATTTT
j_gene: TRBJ2-3
abundance: .
v_gene: TRBV29-1
len: 14
d_gene: TRBD2

CDR3aa: CASSVLAGGGEQYF
CDR3nt: TGTGCCAGCAGTGTGCTGGCGGGAGGGGGCGAGCAGTACTTC
j_gene: TRBJ2-7
abundance: .
v_gene: TRBV6-6
len: 14
d_gene: TRBD2

CDR3aa: CASSLVGGVSSEQFF
CDR3nt: TGTGCCAGCAGCTTAGTTGGGGGAGTGTCCAGTGAGCAGTTCTTC
j_gene: TRBJ2-1
abundance: .
v_gene: TRBV7-2
len: 15
d_gene: .

CDR3aa: CSAGPGETQYF
CDR3nt: TGCAGTGCAGGGCCGGGAGAGACCCAGTACTTC
j_gene: TRBJ2-5
abundance: once
v_gene: TRBV20-1
len: 11
d_gene: .

CDR3aa: CASSQPPLDRGSTGANVLTF
CDR3nt: TGCGCCAGCAGTCAACCGCCCCTTGACAGGGGAAGTACTGGGGCCAACGTCCTGACTTTC
j_gene: TRBJ2-6
abundance: .
v_gene: TRBV23-1
len: 20
d_gene: TRBD1

CDR3aa: CASSARLNREQETQYF
CDR3nt: TGTGCCAGCAGCGCCCGCCTCAATAGGGAACAAGAGACCCAGTACTTC
j_gene: TRBJ2-5
abundance: once
v_gene: TRBV9
len: 16
d_gene: .

CDR3aa: CATSRSPSGRAETQYF
CDR3nt: TGTGCCACCAGCAGATCCCCAAGCGGGAGGGCGGAGACCCAGTACTTC
j_gene: TRBJ2-5
abundance: .
v_gene: TRBV15
len: 16
d_gene: TRBD2

CDR3aa: CASRLGGTGELFF
CDR3nt: TGTGCCAGCAGGCTAGGGGGCACCGGGGAGCTGTTTTTT
j_gene: TRBJ2-2
abundance: few
v_gene: TRBV7-9
len: 13
d_gene: .

CDR3aa: CASSLRGRGNSYNEQFF
CDR3nt: TGTGCCAGCAGCTTAAGGGGGAGGGGAAACTCCTACAATGAGCAGTTCTTC
j_gene: TRBJ2-1
abundance: once
v_gene: TRBV11-3
len: 17
d_gene: .